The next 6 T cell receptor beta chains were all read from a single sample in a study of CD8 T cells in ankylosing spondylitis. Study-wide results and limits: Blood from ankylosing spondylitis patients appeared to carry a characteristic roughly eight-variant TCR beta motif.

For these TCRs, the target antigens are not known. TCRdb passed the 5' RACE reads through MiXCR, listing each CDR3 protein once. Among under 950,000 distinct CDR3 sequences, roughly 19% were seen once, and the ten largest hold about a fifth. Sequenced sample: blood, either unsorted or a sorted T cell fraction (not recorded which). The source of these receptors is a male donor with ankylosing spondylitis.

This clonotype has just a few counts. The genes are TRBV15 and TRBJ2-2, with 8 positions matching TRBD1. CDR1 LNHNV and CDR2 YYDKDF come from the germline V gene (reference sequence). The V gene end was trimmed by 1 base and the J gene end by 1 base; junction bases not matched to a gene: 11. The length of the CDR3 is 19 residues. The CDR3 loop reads CATSRGGTGQIKNTGELFF. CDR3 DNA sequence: TGTGCCACCAGCAGAGGGGGGACAGGACAAATAAAGAACACCGGGGAGCTGTTTTTT.

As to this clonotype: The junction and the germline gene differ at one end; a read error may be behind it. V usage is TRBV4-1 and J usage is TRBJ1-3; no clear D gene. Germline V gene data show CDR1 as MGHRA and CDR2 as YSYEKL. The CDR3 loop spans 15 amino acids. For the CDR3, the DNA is TGCACCAGCAGCCAAGATCGGTCATCTGGAAACACCATATATTTT. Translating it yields CTSSQDRSSGNTIYF.

The CDR3: CSARKNEKLFF. CDR3 in DNA: TGCAGTGCCCGGAAGAATGAAAAACTGTTTTTT. The chain has TRBV20-1 and TRBJ1-4; D gene unclear. CDR1 DFQATT and CDR2 SNEGSKA come from the germline V gene (reference sequence). V was trimmed by 6 bases and J by 5 bases, leaving 7 bases between them. This CDR3 is built from 11 residues.

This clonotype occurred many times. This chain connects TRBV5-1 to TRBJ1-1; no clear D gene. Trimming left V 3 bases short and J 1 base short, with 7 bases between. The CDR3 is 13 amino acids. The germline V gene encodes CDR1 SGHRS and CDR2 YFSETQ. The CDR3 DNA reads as TGCGCCAGCAGCTCGGACTCGAACACTGAAGCTTTCTTT. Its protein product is CASSSDSNTEAFF.

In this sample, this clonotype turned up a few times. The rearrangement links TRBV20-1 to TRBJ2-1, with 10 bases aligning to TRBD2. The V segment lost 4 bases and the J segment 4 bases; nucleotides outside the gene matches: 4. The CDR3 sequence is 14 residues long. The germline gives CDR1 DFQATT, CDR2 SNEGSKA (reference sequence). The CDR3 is CSAISGGIYNEQFF. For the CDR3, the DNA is TGCAGTGCTATTAGCGGGGGGATATACAATGAGCAGTTCTTC.

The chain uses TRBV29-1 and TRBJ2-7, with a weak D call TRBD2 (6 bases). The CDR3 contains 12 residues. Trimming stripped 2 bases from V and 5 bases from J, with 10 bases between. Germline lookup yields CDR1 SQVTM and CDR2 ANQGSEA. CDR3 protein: CSVELASHEQYF. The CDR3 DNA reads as TGCAGCGTTGAACTAGCGAGTCACGAGCAGTACTTC.